One sample yielded the 22 T cell receptor beta chains listed below, sequenced in a study of shared clonotypes between healthy human individuals (dated by TCRdb to the early 2020s). Receptor libraries were prepared by the immunoSEQ multiplex PCR assay. Here the immuneACCESS table is served through TCRdb, limited to in-frame sequences with V and J called. Missing clones are a known gap in these copies; in checked studies unresolved V genes cover under half, and the rest lacks a known reason. The sample table contains about 1 million clones; only one count was recorded for around 76% of them. The top ten constitute approximately 1.5% of the sample. Sequenced sample: memory CD4+ T cells sorted from blood. Reading the label with the study, this specimen's cell subset or site is: CD45RA-negative fraction. These receptors were collected from a man between 18 and 29 years old in good health.

The rearrangement uses TRBV9 and TRBJ2-1; no definite D call. Per the germline V gene, CDR1 is SGDLS and CDR2 is YYNGEE. The CDR3 is 15 residues long. The V and J ends lost 3 bases and 6 bases respectively, with 16 bases between them. Here the CDR3 reads CASSATPVSSNEQFF. The DNA for the CDR3 is TGTGCCAGCAGCGCCACTCCCGTTTCAAGCAATGAGCAGTTCTTC.

The gene calls are TRBV15 and TRBJ1-2, with D possibly matching TRBD1 (6 bases). The V end lost 3 bases, the J end lost 2 bases, and 13 bases lay between the germline ends. CDR3 length: 15 amino acids. Germline loops: CDR1 LNHNV, CDR2 YYDKDF (reference sequence). The CDR3 nucleotides read TGTGCCACCAGCAGGGCGGGTCAGGGGAACTATGGCTACACCTTC. This codes for CATSRAGQGNYGYTF.

V and J are TRBV4-1 and TRBJ2-2, with D perhaps matching TRBD1 or TRBD2 (5 bases each). Trimming cost V 0 bases and J 3 bases, with 8 bases left between them. This CDR3 has 15 residues. The germline V gene has CDR1 MGHRA and CDR2 YSYEKL. The CDR3 region is CASSQEGPDTGELFF. The CDR3 region has the DNA TGCGCCAGCAGCCAAGAGGGACCGGACACCGGGGAGCTGTTTTTT.

The V call is TRBV5-1, the J call TRBJ1-1, with TRBD1 as a possible D gene (5 bases). Germline CDR1 is SGHRS and CDR2 is YFSETQ. CDR3 length equals 15 residues. Trimming removed 7 bases from V and 1 base from J, with 17 bases in between. CDR3 nucleotides: TGCGCCAGCCGGGCGGCAGGGTTCACGAACACTGAAGCTTTCTTT. Its translation: CASRAAGFTNTEAFF.

This clone was counted once. The chain has TRBV6-1 and TRBJ2-3, with TRBD1 matching over 9 bases. CDR1 is MNHNS and CDR2 is SASEGT in the germline V gene. The V and J ends lost 7 bases and 5 bases, in that order; junction bases with no gene match: 10. The CDR3 has 15 residues. The CDR3 DNA is TGTGCCAGCACTCCGGGACAGGGAAGGGTAGATACGCAGTATTTT. It is translated as CASTPGQGRVDTQYF.

The rearrangement joins TRBV6-1 to TRBJ1-5, with no clear D. V lost 5 bases, J lost 4 bases, and 3 bases lay in between. This CDR3 contains 11 residues. Germline lookup yields CDR1 MNHNS and CDR2 SASEGT. CDR3 sequence: CASSNNQPQHF. The CDR3 nucleotides are TGTGCCAGCAGTAATAATCAGCCCCAGCATTTT.

The table lists this clone with a few counts. A much bigger clone sits one base away, suggesting this may be a read error. The J gene is TRBJ1-5, the V gene TRBV11-2; no clear D gene. Germline assignment: CDR1 SGHAT and CDR2 FQNNGV. CDR3 length: 13 amino acids. Trimming removed 5 bases from V and 3 bases from J, with 8 bases in between. The DNA for the CDR3 is TGTGCCAGCAGCAAGGGTCACAATCAGCCCCAGCATTTT. Translating it yields CASSKGHNQPQHF. The full variable domain, rest sourced from reference TRBV11-2 and TRBJ1-5, is EAGVAQSPRYKIIEKRQSVAFWCNPISGHATLYWYQQILGQGPKLLIQFQNNGVVDDSQLPKDRFSAERLKGVDSTLKIQPAKLEDSAVYLCASSKGHNQPQHFGDGTRLSIL.

Worth noting for this clone: Within the sample, other DNA sequences also encode this same CDR3. The genes are TRBV6-1 and TRBJ1-2; D gene uncertain. The CDR3 has 11 residues. Trimming took 1 base from V and 8 from J, leaving 5 bases between them. Germline-derived CDR1 and CDR2 are MNHNS and SASEGT. CDR3 loop: CASSEGYGYTF. Written as DNA, the CDR3 is TGTGCCAGCAGTGAAGGGTACGGCTACACCTTC.

This chain connects TRBV11-2 to TRBJ1-4, with D possibly being TRBD1 (5 bases). Germline lookup yields CDR1 SGHAT and CDR2 FQNNGV. This CDR3 spans 15 amino acids. Deletions cut 1 base from V and 8 bases from J, with 14 bases between. CDR3 loop: CASSLGGGGREKLFF. The DNA of the CDR3 is TGTGCCAGCAGCTTAGGCGGCGGGGGTCGAGAAAAACTGTTTTTT.

Remarks on this clone: Other DNA variants within this sample encode the same CDR3. V and J are TRBV6-6 and TRBJ2-5, with D possibly being TRBD2 (6 bases). Deletions cut 6 bases from V and 4 bases from J, with 9 bases between. Germline V gene data show CDR1 as MNHNY and CDR2 as SVGAGI (reference sequence). The CDR3 runs 12 residues. This chain's CDR3 is CASSPGGETQYF. The CDR3 nucleotides read TGTGCCAGCAGCCCCGGGGGAGAGACCCAGTACTTC.

The chain carries TRBV6-5 and TRBJ1-2; D possibly corresponds to TRBD1 (6 bases). V lost 2 bases to trimming and J lost 4 bases, with 11 bases between them. The CDR3 spans 14 residues. CDR1 is MNHEY and CDR2 is SVGAGI in the germline V gene. The CDR3 reads CASSYPGQPYGYTF. The DNA for the CDR3 is TGTGCCAGCAGTTACCCAGGACAGCCCTATGGCTACACCTTC.

The chain joins TRBV7-2 to TRBJ2-5, with 7 bases lining up with TRBD1. The CDR3 loop spans 15 amino acids. The ends lost 5 bases at V and 1 base at J; junction bases unmatched: 7. Germline V gives CDR1 SGHTA, CDR2 FQGNSA. This CDR3 is CASSQDRPPQETQYF. The CDR3 bases are TGTGCCAGCAGCCAGGACAGGCCCCCCCAAGAGACCCAGTACTTC.

The J gene is TRBJ2-5, the V gene TRBV5-1; the D gene is possibly TRBD2 (6 bases). There are 14 residues in the CDR3. Germline V CDR1 and CDR2: SGHRS, YFSETQ. V was trimmed by 4 bases and J by 5 bases, leaving 15 bases between them. The CDR3 DNA reads as TGCGCCAGCAGCCCCGGCCTTAGCGGCGAGACCCAGTACTTC. Translation gives CASSPGLSGETQYF.

The chain combines TRBV6-5 with TRBJ2-3; 12 nucleotides line up with TRBD2. Losses at the gene ends were 4 bases for V and 0 bases for J; bases not matched to a gene: 2. Germline lookup yields CDR1 MNHEY and CDR2 SVGAGI. The CDR3 spans 16 residues. CDR3 residues: CASSSTSGRSTDTQYF. The CDR3 region has the DNA TGTGCCAGCAGTTCTACTAGCGGGAGGAGCACAGATACGCAGTATTTT.

V is TRBV4-1 and J is TRBJ2-1; D not certain. The CDR3 is made up of 12 amino acids. The germline CDR1 and CDR2 sequences are MGHRA and YSYEKL. Trimming left V 0 bases short and J 13 bases short, with 10 bases between. As DNA, the CDR3 is TGCGCCAGCAGCCAAGAGTGGACCGGACAGTTCTTC. Its protein product is CASSQEWTGQFF.

The gene calls are TRBV2 and TRBJ2-3; 8 bases agree with TRBD2. The CDR3 consists of 14 residues. V shed 5 bases and J 7 bases; nucleotides not matched to a gene: 8. Germline V gene lookup returns CDR1 SNHLY and CDR2 FYNNEI. The CDR3 DNA reads as TGTGCCAGCAGTCCGAGCGGGAGTAAACATACGCAGTATTTT. Its translation is CASSPSGSKHTQYF.

In the case of this clone: The same CDR3 also results from other DNA sequences found in this sample. The chain links TRBV30 to TRBJ2-6; the D gene is possibly TRBD2 (5 bases). The CDR3 totals 14 residues. The V gene's germline CDR1 is GTSNPN and CDR2 SVGIG (reference sequence). With 2 bases removed from V and 1 base from J, the gap between germline ends came to 6 bases. CDR3 nucleotide sequence: TGTGCCTGGAGTAGAGGGTCTGGGGCCAACGTCCTGACTTTC. Its translation: CAWSRGSGANVLTF.

V and J are TRBV30 and TRBJ1-1; 8 bases agree with TRBD1. Trimming at V came to 2 bases and at J to 7 bases, leaving 9 bases not matched to a gene. The length of the CDR3 is 14 residues. The V gene's germline CDR1 is GTSNPN and CDR2 SVGIG (reference sequence). The CDR3 DNA is TGTGCCTGGAGTCCGCAGGGGGCCACCGTTGAAGCTTTCTTT. Translation gives CAWSPQGATVEAFF.

V is TRBV2 and J is TRBJ1-5; TRBD1 matches 9 bases. The CDR3 loop spans 19 amino acids. CDR1 SNHLY and CDR2 FYNNEI come from the germline V gene. The V gene end was trimmed by 3 bases and the J gene end by 3 bases; junction bases not matched to a gene: 15. DNA of the CDR3: TGTGCCAGCAGTGATACAGGGGGCGCGGGAACGAACATCAATCAGCCCCAGCATTTT. It encodes CASSDTGGAGTNINQPQHF.

This chain uses TRBV5-1 with TRBJ2-7; 9 bases are a match to TRBD1. There are 15 residues in the CDR3. Germline values: CDR1 SGHRS, CDR2 YFSETQ. Unmatched junction bases numbered 12, after V lost 4 bases and J lost 7 bases. The CDR3 sequence is CASSKMGQGIGEQYF. The CDR3 coding sequence is TGCGCCAGCAGCAAAATGGGACAGGGAATCGGGGAGCAGTACTTC.

This clone was counted a few times. The J gene is TRBJ2-2, the V gene TRBV27; 11 nucleotides line up with TRBD1. With V trimmed by 1 base and J by 6 bases, 4 bases remained unmatched. Germline V gives CDR1 MNHEY, CDR2 SMNVEV (reference sequence). The CDR3 has 16 amino acids. As DNA, the CDR3 is TGTGCCAGCAGTTTATGGGGACAGGGGGTGTCCGGGGAGCTGTTTTTT. Residues: CASSLWGQGVSGELFF.

The rearrangement links TRBV7-6 to TRBJ2-3; tentatively, D is TRBD1 (6 bases). V was pared by 4 bases and J by 3 bases, with 17 bases between. The germline CDR1 and CDR2 sequences are SGHVS and FNYEAQ. This CDR3 has 16 amino acids. The CDR3 region is CASSSAGQGRTDTQYF. CDR3 DNA: TGTGCCAGCAGCTCAGCTGGGCAGGGGCGGACAGATACGCAGTATTTT.